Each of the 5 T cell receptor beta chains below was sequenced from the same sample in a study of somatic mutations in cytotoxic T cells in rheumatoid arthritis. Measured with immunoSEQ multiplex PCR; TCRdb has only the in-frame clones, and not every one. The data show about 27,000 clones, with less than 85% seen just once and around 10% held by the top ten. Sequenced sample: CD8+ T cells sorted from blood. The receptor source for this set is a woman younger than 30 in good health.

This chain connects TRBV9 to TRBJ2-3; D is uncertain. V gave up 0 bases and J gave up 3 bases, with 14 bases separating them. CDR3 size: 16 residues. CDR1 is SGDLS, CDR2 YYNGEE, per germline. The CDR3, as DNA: TGTGCCAGCAGCGTAGACCCCCCGGGCGGTACAGATACGCAGTATTTT. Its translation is CASSVDPPGGTDTQYF.

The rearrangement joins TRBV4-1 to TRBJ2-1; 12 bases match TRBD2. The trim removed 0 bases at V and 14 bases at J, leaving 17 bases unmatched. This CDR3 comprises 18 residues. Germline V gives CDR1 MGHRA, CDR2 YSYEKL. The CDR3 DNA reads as TGCGCCAGCAGCCAAGACCCACAGGACCTAGCGGGAGGGCCTACCGAGTTCTTC. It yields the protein CASSQDPQDLAGGPTEFF.

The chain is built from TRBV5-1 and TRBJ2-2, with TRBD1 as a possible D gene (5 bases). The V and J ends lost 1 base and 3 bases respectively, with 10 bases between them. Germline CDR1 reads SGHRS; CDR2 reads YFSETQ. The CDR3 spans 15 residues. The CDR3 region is CASSLKDSYTGELFF. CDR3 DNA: TGCGCCAGCAGCTTGAAAGACAGTTACACCGGGGAGCTGTTTTTT.

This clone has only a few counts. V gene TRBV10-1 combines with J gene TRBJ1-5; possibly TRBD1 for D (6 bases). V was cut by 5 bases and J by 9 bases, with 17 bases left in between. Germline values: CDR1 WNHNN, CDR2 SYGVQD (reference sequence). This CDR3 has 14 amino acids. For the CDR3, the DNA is TGCGCCAGCAGTTGGAGGGGGGATACTTGGCCCCAGCATTTT. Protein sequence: CASSWRGDTWPQHF.

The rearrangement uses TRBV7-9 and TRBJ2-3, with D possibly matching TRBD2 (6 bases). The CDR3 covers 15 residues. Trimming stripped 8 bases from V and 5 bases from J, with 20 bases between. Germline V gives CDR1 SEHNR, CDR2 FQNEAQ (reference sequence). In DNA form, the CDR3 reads TGTGCCAGCCTATCCTTTACGGGAGTGGGAGATACGCAGTATTTT. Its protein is CASLSFTGVGDTQYF.